The following is a T cell receptor beta chain sequence with its context. The Seattle site enrolled patients during active infection and followed them longitudinally. The CDR3 has 14 amino acids. Germline V gives CDR1 SNHLY, CDR2 FYNNEI. V lost 7 bases and J lost 6; bases outside the gene matches: 7. This specimen comes from a study of blood T cell repertoires in COVID-19. On the study more broadly: The origin of the acute and convalescent COVID-19 samples was the United States, Italy and Spain. Sources were T cells, B-cell-depleted T cells, or PBMCs; the material itself was cDNA or gDNA.

Using immunoSEQ multiplex PCR, the repertoire was profiled, and TCRdb retains in-frame clones only, with some absent. Here the sample spans fewer than 650,000 clones, around 90% being singletons. The clonotype originates from a woman in her 50s with COVID-19, enrolled during active disease. The specimen was peripheral blood. The chain recombines TRBV2 with TRBJ2-7, with 12 nucleotides matching TRBD1. CDR3 protein: CASMWDRGRIEQYF. The CDR3 region has the DNA TGTGCCAGCATGTGGGACAGGGGGCGCATCGAGCAGTACTTC. The entire variable domain, with the rest obtained from reference TRBV2 and TRBJ2-7, is as follows: EPEVTQTPSHQVTQMGQEVILRCVPISNHLYFYWYRQILGQKVEFLVSFYNNEISEKSEIFDDQFSVERPDGSNFTLKIRSTKLEDSAMYFCASMWDRGRIEQYFGPGTRLTVT.